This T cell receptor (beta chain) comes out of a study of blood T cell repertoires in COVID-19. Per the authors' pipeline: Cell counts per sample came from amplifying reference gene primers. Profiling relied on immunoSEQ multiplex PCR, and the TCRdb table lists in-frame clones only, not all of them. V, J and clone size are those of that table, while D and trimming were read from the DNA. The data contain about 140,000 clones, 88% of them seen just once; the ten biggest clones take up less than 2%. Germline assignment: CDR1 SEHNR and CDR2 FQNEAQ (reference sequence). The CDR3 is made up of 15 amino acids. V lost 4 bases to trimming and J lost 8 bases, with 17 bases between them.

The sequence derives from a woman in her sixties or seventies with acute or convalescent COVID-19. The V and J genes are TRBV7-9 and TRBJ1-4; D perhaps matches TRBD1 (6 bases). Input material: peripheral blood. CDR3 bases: TGTGCCAGCAGCTACGGTTCGGGACACCCGGAAAAACTGTTTTTT. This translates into CASSYGSGHPEKLFF.